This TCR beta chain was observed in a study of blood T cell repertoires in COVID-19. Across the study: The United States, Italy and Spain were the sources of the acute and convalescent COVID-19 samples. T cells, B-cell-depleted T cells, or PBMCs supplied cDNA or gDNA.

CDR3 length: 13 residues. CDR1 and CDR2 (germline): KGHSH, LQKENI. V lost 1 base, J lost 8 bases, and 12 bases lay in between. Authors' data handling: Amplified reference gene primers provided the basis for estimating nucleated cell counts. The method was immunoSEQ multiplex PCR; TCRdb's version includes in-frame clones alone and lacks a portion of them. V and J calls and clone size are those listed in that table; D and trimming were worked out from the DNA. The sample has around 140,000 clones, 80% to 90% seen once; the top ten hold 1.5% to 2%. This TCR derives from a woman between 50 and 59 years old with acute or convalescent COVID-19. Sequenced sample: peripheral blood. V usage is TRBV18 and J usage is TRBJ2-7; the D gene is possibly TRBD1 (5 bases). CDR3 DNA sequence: TGTGCCAGCTCACCACTCCGACAGTCGCAGCAGTACTTC. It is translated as CASSPLRQSQQYF.